The 18 T cell receptor beta chains listed next were all sequenced from one sample in a study of cytomegalovirus exposure and HLA in healthy donors. A multiplex PCR was run with 60 Vbeta primers and 13 Jbeta primers. Some clones are missing from TCRdb's copy, which holds only in-frame ones; the method was immunoSEQ multiplex PCR. The table lists over 150,000 clones, roughly 80% of them singletons. The sequenced material came from PBMCs. The receptors here all came from a human donor in good health.

V is TRBV9 and J is TRBJ2-7; D ambiguous. V was clipped by 2 bases and J by 2 bases, with 8 bases between them. Germline V gene sequence: CDR1 SGDLS, CDR2 YYNGEE. The CDR3 spans 13 residues. The CDR3, as DNA: TGTGCCAGCAGCGTTTCAGGCGCCTACGAGCAGTACTTC. This encodes CASSVSGAYEQYF. The full variable domain, with the rest looked up from reference TRBV9 and TRBJ2-7, is DSGVTQTPKHLITATGQRVTLRCSPRSGDLSVYWYQQSLDQGLQFLIQYYNGEERAKGNILERFSAQQFPDLHSELNLSSLELGDSALYFCASSVSGAYEQYFGPGTRLTVT.

The chain combines TRBV7-6 with TRBJ2-7; tentative D call: TRBD1 (5 bases). V lost 5 bases, J lost 4 bases, and 9 bases lay in between. The CDR3 length is 12 residues. Germline CDR1 SGHVS, CDR2 FNYEAQ. The CDR3 nucleotides read TGTGCCAGCAGCCCGGACATGTACGAGCAGTACTTC. Residues: CASSPDMYEQYF.

CDR3 sequence (DNA): TGTGCCAGCAGTTTATGGGGAGGGATGGACACTGAAGCTTTCTTT. It codes for CASSLWGGMDTEAFF. The rearrangement links TRBV28 to TRBJ1-1; no clear D gene. Germline values: CDR1 MDHEN, CDR2 SYDVKM. The ends were cut back, 0 bases at V and 3 bases at J, with 11 bases in the middle. This CDR3 is 15 amino acids long.

The chain employs TRBV7-7 and TRBJ1-3; D gene unclear. Germline V lookup: CDR1 SSHAT, CDR2 FNYEAQ (reference sequence). V was pared by 5 bases and J by 4 bases, with 9 bases between. The CDR3 runs to 13 residues. In DNA form, the CDR3 reads TGTGCCAGCAGCCCTATCCTCGGAAACACCATATATTTT. Its translation: CASSPILGNTIYF.

The chain links TRBV2 to TRBJ2-3, with D possibly TRBD2 on 6 matching bases. Trimming left V 7 bases short and J 2 bases short, with 13 bases between. Germline V gene lookup returns CDR1 SNHLY and CDR2 FYNNEI. CDR3 length equals 14 residues. The CDR3 loop reads CASNFRGDTDTQYF. CDR3 nucleotides: TGTGCCAGCAATTTTCGCGGGGACACAGATACGCAGTATTTT.

This chain connects TRBV7-2 to TRBJ2-1; weak D call: TRBD1 (5 bases). V was clipped by 2 bases and J by 0 bases, with 14 bases between them. CDR1 SGHTA and CDR2 FQGNSA come from the germline V gene. The CDR3 sequence is 17 residues long. Written as DNA, the CDR3 is TGTGCCAGCAGCTTACGACAGCCCTCAAGCTCCTACAATGAGCAGTTCTTC. This codes for CASSLRQPSSSYNEQFF.

This sequence joins TRBV5-4 and TRBJ2-1, with 12 bases identical to TRBD2. Unmatched junction bases numbered 2, after V lost 0 bases and J lost 4 bases. CDR1 is SGHNT and CDR2 is YYREEE in the germline V gene (reference sequence). The CDR3 is 16 residues long. This CDR3 is CASSLDLAGGYNEQFF. CDR3 coding DNA: TGTGCCAGCAGCTTGGATCTAGCGGGGGGGTACAATGAGCAGTTCTTC.

In DNA form, the CDR3 reads TGCGCCAGCAGCCAAGATGGAGGGGGCGGGTATGGCTACACCTTC. Its protein is CASSQDGGGGYGYTF. The chain recombines TRBV4-1 with TRBJ1-2, with TRBD1 matching over 7 bases. In germline, CDR1 is MGHRA, CDR2 YSYEKL. This CDR3 is built from 15 residues. V lost 0 bases, J lost 5 bases, and 6 bases stayed unmatched.

The gene calls are TRBV10-3 and TRBJ1-1; D is uncertain. CDR3 length: 15 residues. Germline V CDR1 and CDR2: ENHRY, SYGVKD. V lost 6 bases and J lost 4, with 18 bases in between. The CDR3 spells CAISRAEGGSTEAFF. CDR3 sequence (DNA): TGTGCCATCAGCCGGGCGGAGGGAGGGAGCACTGAAGCTTTCTTT.

The V gene is TRBV4-1, the J gene TRBJ2-2, with a tentative D call TRBD2 (5 bases). Germline V gene lookup returns CDR1 MGHRA and CDR2 YSYEKL. This CDR3 spans 14 amino acids. V shed 2 bases and J shed 4 bases, with 8 bases lying between them. The CDR3 region is CASSQPTSTGELFF. CDR3 bases: TGCGCCAGCAGCCAACCCACTAGCACCGGGGAGCTGTTTTTT.

The J gene is TRBJ2-1, the V gene TRBV10-3, with TRBD2 matching over 9 bases. Trimming took 10 bases from V and 9 from J; bases not matched to a gene: 10. Germline V gene sequence: CDR1 ENHRY, CDR2 SYGVKD. The CDR3 covers 13 residues. CDR3 amino acids: CATTGTSMVEQFF. CDR3 coding DNA: TGTGCCACAACCGGGACTAGCATGGTTGAGCAGTTCTTC.

J is TRBJ1-1 and V is TRBV5-1; 8 bases line up with TRBD1. Looked up from germline, CDR1 is SGHRS and CDR2 is YFSETQ. Unmatched junction bases numbered 6, after V lost 4 bases and J lost 4 bases. The CDR3 has 14 amino acids. The CDR3 spells CASSAGQGTTEAFF. DNA of the CDR3: TGCGCCAGCAGCGCCGGACAGGGTACCACTGAAGCTTTCTTT.

CDR3 bases: TGTGCCAGCAGTTACGGACTAGCGGGGGGGCTAGAGACCCAGTACTTC. Translation: CASSYGLAGGLETQYF. The J gene is TRBJ2-5, the V gene TRBV6-5; 15 nucleotides align to TRBD2. CDR1 is MNHEY and CDR2 is SVGAGI in the germline V gene. V trimming: 2 bases; J trimming: 4 bases; junction bases outside the gene matches: 2. The CDR3 covers 16 residues.

This rearrangement joins TRBV7-2 to TRBJ2-1; TRBD1 agrees at 7 bases. This CDR3 spans 15 amino acids. J gave up 4 bases and V 0 bases, and 3 bases lay outside the gene matches. Germline values: CDR1 SGHTA, CDR2 FQGNSA. CDR3 sequence (DNA): TGTGCCAGCAGCTTAGCGGGACAGTCGTACAATGAGCAGTTCTTC. This gives the protein CASSLAGQSYNEQFF.

This clone was detected only once. The CDR3 coding sequence is TGTGCCAGCAGAGTTGGGGGGGGGACTGAAGCTTTCTTT. Translation: CASRVGGGTEAFF. The chain links TRBV2 to TRBJ1-1, with D tentatively TRBD1 (5 bases). The CDR3 totals 13 residues. Germline V CDR1 and CDR2: SNHLY, FYNNEI. V lost 6 bases and J 5 bases, leaving 13 bases between the germline ends. Combining the CDR3 with reference TRBV2 and TRBJ1-1 gives the whole variable domain EPEVTQTPSHQVTQMGQEVILRCVPISNHLYFYWYRQILGQKVEFLVSFYNNEISEKSEIFDDQFSVERPDGSNFTLKIRSTKLEDSAMYFCASRVGGGTEAFFGQGTRLTVV.

This chain links TRBV5-1 with TRBJ1-5; a possible D gene is TRBD1 (6 bases). The CDR3 contains 20 residues. Trimming cost V 9 bases and J 0 bases, with 31 bases left between them. CDR1 SGHRS and CDR2 YFSETQ come from the germline V gene. The DNA for the CDR3 is TGCGCCACCGGAGGACAGCTACATCTCGCCAAGCTTAATAGCAATCAGCCCCAGCATTTT. This encodes CATGGQLHLAKLNSNQPQHF.

The CDR3 DNA is TGTGCCAGCAGCTTGGCCGCAGGGGCGAAGGTTGCGTATGGCTACACCTTC. Translation gives CASSLAAGAKVAYGYTF. This sequence joins TRBV5-4 and TRBJ1-2, with D maybe TRBD1 (6 bases). Germline loops: CDR1 SGHNT, CDR2 YYREEE (reference sequence). There are 17 residues in the CDR3. The V end was cut by 0 bases, the J end by 5 bases, with 20 bases between.

The chain joins TRBV5-4 to TRBJ2-7; TRBD1 aligns across 8 bases. The V gene end was trimmed by 4 bases and the J gene end by 0 bases; junction bases not matched to a gene: 6. Per germline, CDR1 SGHNT and CDR2 YYREEE (reference sequence). The length of the CDR3 is 15 residues. The CDR3 bases are TGTGCCAGCAGCCGAGGGCAGGGGGCCTCCTACGAGCAGTACTTC. This translates into CASSRGQGASYEQYF.